These T cell receptor beta chains were read from a single sample in a study of blood T cell repertoires in COVID-19. Sequenced by immunoSEQ multiplex PCR; TCRdb stores in-frame clones only, minus some. Of a few hundred thousand clones listed, 70% to 90% were seen once; the top ten hold about 4.5%. Specimen: peripheral blood. The receptor set was obtained from a man aged 55 to 69 who had recovered from COVID-19. Each CDR3 is given with its conserved first and last residue. D genes are given only for firm matches. The size field is filled for only some rows; it gives once, few, many or a size class.

V gene	clone size	J gene	D gene	CDR3 DNA	CDR3 protein
TRBV6-5	few	TRBJ2-7	TRBD1	TGTGCCAGCAGTACCGGGACAGGGGATCGGGAGCAGTACTTC	CASSTGTGDREQYF
TRBV7-6	NA	TRBJ1-4	NA	TGTGCCAGCAGCTTAGCCGGGGACTATGGGGAAAAACTGTTTTTT	CASSLAGDYGEKLFF
TRBV19	NA	TRBJ2-2	NA	TGTGCCAGTAGTATAGGACGACAGGCGGGGAACACCGGGGAGCTGTTTTTT	CASSIGRQAGNTGELFF
TRBV18	NA	TRBJ2-3	NA	TGTGCCAGCTCACCACCAAGCAGGGCCAACACAGATACGCAGTATTTT	CASSPPSRANTDTQYF
TRBV6-6	NA	TRBJ2-7	TRBD2	TGTGCCAGCAGTTACCCCGGCGGGGGGGCTGGCGAGCAGTACTTC	CASSYPGGGAGEQYF
TRBV28	NA	TRBJ2-3	TRBD2	TGTGCCAGCGGCTCGGGGGGGACCACAGATACGCAGTATTTT	CASGSGGTTDTQYF
TRBV29-1	few	TRBJ1-1	NA	TGCAGCGTTGACGGGGGGACTGAAGCTTTCTTT	CSVDGGTEAFF
TRBV5-8	NA	TRBJ2-3	TRBD2	TGTGCCAGCAGCTTGGTACGACTAGCGGGAACCCGCGGAGATACGCAGTATTTT	CASSLVRLAGTRGDTQYF
TRBV6-6	NA	TRBJ2-3	NA	TGTGCCAGCAGTGACCTGACAGGTCCGCAGTATTTT	CASSDLTGPQYF
TRBV14	NA	TRBJ2-2	TRBD2	TGTGCCAGCAGCCAAGCTAGCGGGAGAGTCACCGGGGAGCTGTTTTTT	CASSQASGRVTGELFF
TRBV30	few	TRBJ2-5	TRBD2	TGTGCCTGGAAGCCACTAGCGGGGGGGGAGACCCAGTACTTC	CAWKPLAGGETQYF
TRBV28	NA	TRBJ2-5	TRBD1	TGTGCCAGCAGTTTATTCAGTCGGGCGGACAGGGGGCGGGAGACCCAGTACTTC	CASSLFSRADRGRETQYF
TRBV5-1	NA	TRBJ2-7	TRBD1	TGCGCCAGCAGCAGTGACAGGGGCTACGAGCAGTACTTC	CASSSDRGYEQYF
TRBV5-5	NA	TRBJ2-5	NA	TGTGCCAGCAGCTTTACGGGAAGACAAGAGACCCAGTACTTC	CASSFTGRQETQYF
TRBV7-2	NA	TRBJ1-5	TRBD1	TGTGCCAGCAGCTTAGTGGGACAGGGGGTAGGTCAGCCCCAGCATTTT	CASSLVGQGVGQPQHF
TRBV7-3	NA	TRBJ1-1	NA	TGTGCCAGCGCACTTTCCGGGACAATGAACACTGAAGCTTTCTTT	CASALSGTMNTEAFF
TRBV2	NA	TRBJ2-1	NA	TGTGCCAGCACTCCTCTGGGCGGGGCGGGTGAGCAGTTCTTC	CASTPLGGAGEQFF
TRBV18	once	TRBJ1-6	TRBD1	TGTGCCAGCTCGACGGACAGGGGAAATAATTCACCCCTCCACTTT	CASSTDRGNNSPLHF
TRBV11-3	NA	TRBJ2-1	TRBD2	TGTGCCAGCAGCCGAGGGCTAGCGGGGGGGCCAAATAATGAGCAGTTCTTC	CASSRGLAGGPNNEQFF
TRBV28	NA	TRBJ1-5	NA	TGTGCCAGCAGCCTTGGGGCACCAGGGACCCAGCATTTT	CASSLGAPGTQHF
TRBV28	NA	TRBJ2-3	NA	TGTGCCAGCAGCCTCTCTCCGGGACTCCGCACAGATACGCAGTATTTT	CASSLSPGLRTDTQYF
TRBV7-9	NA	TRBJ2-3	NA	TGTGCCAGCAGCTTAGATCGAGAGACAGATACGCAGTATTTT	CASSLDRETDTQYF
TRBV20-1	NA	TRBJ2-1	TRBD2	TGCAGTGCTAGTGAAATGGGACTAGCGGGCGATGAGCAGTTCTTC	CSASEMGLAGDEQFF
TRBV5-5	NA	TRBJ1-2	NA	TGTGCCAGCAGCTTGGGGCAGGTTGGTCCCCCGGGCTACACCTTC	CASSLGQVGPPGYTF
TRBV5-4	NA	TRBJ2-7	NA	TGTGCCAGCAGCTTGAGGGGCTGGAACGAGCAGTACTTC	CASSLRGWNEQYF
TRBV9	NA	TRBJ2-6	NA	TGTGCCAGCAGCCCGACATTGTGGGTCTCTGGGGCCAACGTCCTGACTTTC	CASSPTLWVSGANVLTF
TRBV5-1	NA	TRBJ1-4	NA	TGCGCCAGCAGCGTCCGGGACTCAACGGGGGAAAAACTGTTTTTT	CASSVRDSTGEKLFF
TRBV19	NA	TRBJ1-6	NA	TGTGCCAGTAGTATTCCAGGGGTCCGTGGTTCACCCCTCCACTTT	CASSIPGVRGSPLHF
TRBV5-1	NA	TRBJ2-5	TRBD2	TGCGCCAGCAGCTTGGCCCCTAGCGGGGGTCAAGAGACCCAGTACTTC	CASSLAPSGGQETQYF
TRBV7-9	once	TRBJ1-3	NA	TGTGCCAGCAGCAAGGGGGTCGGACGCGCAAGCTCTGGAAACACCATATATTTT	CASSKGVGRASSGNTIYF
TRBV27	once	TRBJ1-1	NA	TGTGCCAGCAGTTTGAGTAGGGAGGGGAACACTGAAGCTTTCTTT	CASSLSREGNTEAFF
TRBV19	NA	TRBJ2-5	TRBD1	TGTGCCAGTAGGAAGGGGGCGGGTGGGGAGACCCAGTACTTC	CASRKGAGGETQYF
TRBV9	NA	TRBJ2-2	TRBD2	TGTGCCAGCAGCGGACTAGCGGGATCCGGGGAGCTGTTTTTT	CASSGLAGSGELFF
TRBV7-2	NA	TRBJ2-1	NA	TGTGCCAGCAGCTTACTGAATGAGCAGTTCTTC	CASSLLNEQFF
TRBV19	NA	TRBJ2-3	NA	TGTGCCAGTAGATCCTTGGGCCCCGGGAAGGATACGCAGTATTTT	CASRSLGPGKDTQYF
TRBV19	few	TRBJ2-1	TRBD2	TGTGCCAGTAGTAAGGGGACTAGTTCTCAGTTCTTC	CASSKGTSSQFF
TRBV29-1	NA	TRBJ1-3	NA	TGCAGCGTTGAAGATACTGGAGGAACTGGAAACACCATATATTTT	CSVEDTGGTGNTIYF
TRBV6-5	NA	TRBJ2-7	TRBD2	TGTGCCAGCAGTCACGGGACTAGACGGCGGGCCGAGCAGTACTTC	CASSHGTRRRAEQYF
TRBV19	NA	TRBJ2-3	TRBD2	TGTGCCAGTAGGCCCCGGCTAGCGGGGATCACAGATACGCAGTATTTT	CASRPRLAGITDTQYF
TRBV3-1/TRBV3-2	NA	TRBJ2-7	NA	TGTGCCAGCAGCCAAGGGGGGGTAAGGTCCTACGAGCAGTACTTC	CASSQGGVRSYEQYF
TRBV3-1/TRBV3-2	NA	TRBJ1-3	NA	TGTGCCAGCAGCCAAGAACCAGGGAGGTCTGGAAACACCATATATTTT	CASSQEPGRSGNTIYF
TRBV2	NA	TRBJ2-7	NA	TGTGCCAGCAACGGAGTCTACGAGCAGTACTTC	CASNGVYEQYF
TRBV18	few	TRBJ2-7	TRBD2	TGTGCCAGCTCACCACCTACTAGCGGTTACGAGCAGTACTTC	CASSPPTSGYEQYF
TRBV28	NA	TRBJ2-3	TRBD2	TGTGCCAGCAGACCTAGCGGGACGAACACAGATACGCAGTATTTT	CASRPSGTNTDTQYF